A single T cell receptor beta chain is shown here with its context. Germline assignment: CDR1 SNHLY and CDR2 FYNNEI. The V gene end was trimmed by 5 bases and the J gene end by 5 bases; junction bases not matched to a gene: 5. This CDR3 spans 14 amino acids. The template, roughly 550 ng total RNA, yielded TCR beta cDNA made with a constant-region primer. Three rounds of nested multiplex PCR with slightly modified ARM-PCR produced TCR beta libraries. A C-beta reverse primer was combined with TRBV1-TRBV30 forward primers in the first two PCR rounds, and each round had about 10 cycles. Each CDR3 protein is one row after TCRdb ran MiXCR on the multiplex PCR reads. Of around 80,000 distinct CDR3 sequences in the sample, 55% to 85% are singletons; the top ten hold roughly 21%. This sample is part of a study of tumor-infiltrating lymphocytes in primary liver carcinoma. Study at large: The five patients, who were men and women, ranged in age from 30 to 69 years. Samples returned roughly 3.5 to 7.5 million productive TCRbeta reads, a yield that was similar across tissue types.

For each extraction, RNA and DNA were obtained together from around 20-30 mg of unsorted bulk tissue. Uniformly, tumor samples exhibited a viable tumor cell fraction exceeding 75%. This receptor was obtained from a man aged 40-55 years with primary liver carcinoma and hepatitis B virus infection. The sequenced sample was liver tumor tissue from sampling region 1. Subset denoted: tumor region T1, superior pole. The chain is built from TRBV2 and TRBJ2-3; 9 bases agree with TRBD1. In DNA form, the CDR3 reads TGTGCCAGCAGTCGACAGGGGGTGGAAGATACGCAGTATTTT. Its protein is CASSRQGVEDTQYF.